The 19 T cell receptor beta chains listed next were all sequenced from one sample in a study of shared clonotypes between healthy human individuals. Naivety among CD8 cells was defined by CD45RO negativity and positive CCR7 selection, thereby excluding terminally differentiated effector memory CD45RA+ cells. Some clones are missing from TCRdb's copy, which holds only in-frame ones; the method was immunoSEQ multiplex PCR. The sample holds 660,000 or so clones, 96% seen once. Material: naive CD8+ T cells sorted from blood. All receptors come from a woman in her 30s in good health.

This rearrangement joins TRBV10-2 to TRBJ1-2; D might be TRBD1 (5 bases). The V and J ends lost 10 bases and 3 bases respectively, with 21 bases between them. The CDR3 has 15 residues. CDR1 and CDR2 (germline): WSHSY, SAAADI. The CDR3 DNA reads TGCGCCAATCACCCTCAGGGATTGTGGGACTATGGCTACACCTTC. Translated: CANHPQGLWDYGYTF.

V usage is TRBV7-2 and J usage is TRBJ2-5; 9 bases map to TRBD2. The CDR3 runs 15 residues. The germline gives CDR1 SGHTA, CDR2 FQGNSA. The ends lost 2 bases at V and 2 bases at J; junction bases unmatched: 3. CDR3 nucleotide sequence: TGTGCCAGCAGCTTATTCCTAGCGGGACAAGAGACCCAGTACTTC. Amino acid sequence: CASSLFLAGQETQYF. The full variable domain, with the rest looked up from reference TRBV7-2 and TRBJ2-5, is GAGVSQSPSNKVTEKGKDVELRCDPISGHTALYWYRQSLGQGLEFLIYFQGNSAPDKSGLPSDRFSAERTGGSVSTLTIQRTQQEDSAVYLCASSLFLAGQETQYFGPGTRLLVL.

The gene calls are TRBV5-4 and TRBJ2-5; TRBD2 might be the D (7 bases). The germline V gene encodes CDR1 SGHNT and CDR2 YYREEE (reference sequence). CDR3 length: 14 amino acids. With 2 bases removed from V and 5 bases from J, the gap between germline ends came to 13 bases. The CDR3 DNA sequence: TGTGCCAGCAGCTTTAGGGGGGGAGGGGAGACCCAGTACTTC. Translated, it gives CASSFRGGGETQYF.

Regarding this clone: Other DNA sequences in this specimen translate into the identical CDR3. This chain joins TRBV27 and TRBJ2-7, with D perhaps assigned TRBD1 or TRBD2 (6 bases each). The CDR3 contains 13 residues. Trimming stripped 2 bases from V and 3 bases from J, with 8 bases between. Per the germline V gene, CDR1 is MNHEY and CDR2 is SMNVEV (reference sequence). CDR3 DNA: TGTGCCAGCAGTTTAAGGGGGGTCTACGAGCAGTACTTC. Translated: CASSLRGVYEQYF.

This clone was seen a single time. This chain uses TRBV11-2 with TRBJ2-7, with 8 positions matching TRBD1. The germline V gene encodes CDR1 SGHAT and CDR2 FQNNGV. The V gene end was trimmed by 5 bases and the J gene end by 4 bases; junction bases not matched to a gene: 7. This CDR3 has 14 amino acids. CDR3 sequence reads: CASSPWTGLYEQYF. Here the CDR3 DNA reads TGTGCCAGCAGCCCCTGGACAGGGCTATACGAGCAGTACTTC.

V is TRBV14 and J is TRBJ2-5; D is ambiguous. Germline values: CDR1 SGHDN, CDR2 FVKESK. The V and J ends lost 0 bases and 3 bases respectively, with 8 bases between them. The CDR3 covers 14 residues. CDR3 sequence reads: CASSQENRKETQYF. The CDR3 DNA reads TGTGCCAGCAGCCAAGAGAACAGAAAAGAGACCCAGTACTTC.

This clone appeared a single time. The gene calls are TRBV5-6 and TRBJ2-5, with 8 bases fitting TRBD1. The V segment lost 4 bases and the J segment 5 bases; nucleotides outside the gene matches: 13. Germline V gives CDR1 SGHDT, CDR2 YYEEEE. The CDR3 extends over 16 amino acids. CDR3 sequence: CASSPGQGASWETQYF. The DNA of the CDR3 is TGTGCCAGCAGCCCCGGACAGGGAGCGTCGTGGGAGACCCAGTACTTC.

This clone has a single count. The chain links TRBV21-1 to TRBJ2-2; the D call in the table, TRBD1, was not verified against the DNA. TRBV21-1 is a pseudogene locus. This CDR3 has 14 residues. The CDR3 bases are TGTGCCAGCAGCACCCCAGGGGACACCGGGGAGCTGTTTTTT. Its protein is CASSTPGDTGELFF.

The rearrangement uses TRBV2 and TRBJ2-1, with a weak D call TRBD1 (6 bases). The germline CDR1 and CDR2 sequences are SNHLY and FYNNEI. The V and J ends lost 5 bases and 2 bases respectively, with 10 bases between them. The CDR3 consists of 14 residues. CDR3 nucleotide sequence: TGTGCCAGCAGTTCTCGGACAGCCTACAATGAGCAGTTCTTC. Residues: CASSSRTAYNEQFF.

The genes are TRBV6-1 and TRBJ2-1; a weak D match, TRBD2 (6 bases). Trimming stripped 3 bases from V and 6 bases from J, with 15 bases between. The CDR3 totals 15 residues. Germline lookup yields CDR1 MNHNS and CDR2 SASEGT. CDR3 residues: CASSDLAGSVNEQFF. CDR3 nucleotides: TGTGCCAGCAGTGATCTGGCGGGATCGGTCAATGAGCAGTTCTTC.

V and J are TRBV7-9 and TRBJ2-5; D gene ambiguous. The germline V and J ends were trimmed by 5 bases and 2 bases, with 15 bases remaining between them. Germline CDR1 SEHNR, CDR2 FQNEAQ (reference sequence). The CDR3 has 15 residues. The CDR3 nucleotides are TGTGCCAGCAGCCCAAGGGCGAGGTTTCAAGAGACCCAGTACTTC. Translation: CASSPRARFQETQYF.

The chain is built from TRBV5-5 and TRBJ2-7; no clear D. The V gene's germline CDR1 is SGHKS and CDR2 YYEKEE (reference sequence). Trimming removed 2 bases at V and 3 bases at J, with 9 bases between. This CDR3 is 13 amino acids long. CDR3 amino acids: CASSFGSGYEQYF. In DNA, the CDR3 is TGTGCCAGCAGCTTTGGGTCAGGCTACGAGCAGTACTTC.

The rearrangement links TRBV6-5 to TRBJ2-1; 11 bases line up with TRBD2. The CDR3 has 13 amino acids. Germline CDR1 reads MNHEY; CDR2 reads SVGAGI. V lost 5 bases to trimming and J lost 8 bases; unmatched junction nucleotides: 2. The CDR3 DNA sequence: TGTGCCAGCAGTACTAGCGGGAGCCATGAGCAGTTCTTC. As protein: CASSTSGSHEQFF.

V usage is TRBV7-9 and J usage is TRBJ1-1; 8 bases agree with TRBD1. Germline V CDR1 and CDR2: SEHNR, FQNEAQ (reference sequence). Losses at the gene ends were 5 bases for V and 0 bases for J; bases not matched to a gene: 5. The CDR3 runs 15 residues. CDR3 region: CASSRRQGMNTEAFF. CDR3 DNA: TGTGCCAGCAGCAGACGACAGGGGATGAACACTGAAGCTTTCTTT.

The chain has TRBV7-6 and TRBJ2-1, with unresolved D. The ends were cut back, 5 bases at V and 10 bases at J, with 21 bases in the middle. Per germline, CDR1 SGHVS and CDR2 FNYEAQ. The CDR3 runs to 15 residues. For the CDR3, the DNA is TGTGCCAGCAGCGACCCACTGGGCCTCCCTCAGGAGCAGTTCTTC. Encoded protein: CASSDPLGLPQEQFF.

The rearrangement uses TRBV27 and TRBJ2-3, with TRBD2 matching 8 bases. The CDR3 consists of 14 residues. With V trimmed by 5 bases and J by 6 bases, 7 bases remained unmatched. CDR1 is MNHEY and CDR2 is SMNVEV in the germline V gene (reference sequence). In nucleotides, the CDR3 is TGTGCCAGCAGTATCGGGACTAGGTCCGATACGCAGTATTTT. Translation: CASSIGTRSDTQYF.

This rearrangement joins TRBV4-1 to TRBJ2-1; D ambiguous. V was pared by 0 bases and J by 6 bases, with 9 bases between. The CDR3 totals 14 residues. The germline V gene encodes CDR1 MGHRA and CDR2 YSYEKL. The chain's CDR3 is CASSQEGRVNEQFF. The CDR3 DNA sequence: TGCGCCAGCAGCCAAGAAGGAAGAGTCAATGAGCAGTTCTTC.

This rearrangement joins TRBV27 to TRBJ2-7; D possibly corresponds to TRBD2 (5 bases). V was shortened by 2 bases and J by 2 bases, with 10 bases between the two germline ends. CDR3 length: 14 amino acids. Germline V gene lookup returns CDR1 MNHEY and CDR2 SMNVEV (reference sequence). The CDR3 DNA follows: TGTGCCAGCAGTTTAACACGGGGAACCTACGAGCAGTACTTC. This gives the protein CASSLTRGTYEQYF.

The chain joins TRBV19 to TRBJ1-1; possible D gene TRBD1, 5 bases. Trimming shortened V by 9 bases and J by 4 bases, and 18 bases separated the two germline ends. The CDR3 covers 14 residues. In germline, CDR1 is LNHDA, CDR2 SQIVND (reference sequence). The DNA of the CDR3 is TGTGCCAGCCGGGACCCCGGGCGGGGCACTGAAGCTTTCTTT. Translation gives CASRDPGRGTEAFF.